The clone carrying this TCR beta chain was observed a handful of times. The repertoire was sequenced with immunoSEQ multiplex PCR; TCRdb's copy has only in-frame clones and lacks some. The sample holds 80,000 or so clones, over 70% seen once. The sample comes from a study of blood T cell repertoires in COVID-19. Overall study: Donors in the United States, Italy and Spain gave samples during acute or convalescent COVID-19. PBMCs, B-cell-depleted T cells, or T cells provided the cDNA or gDNA that made up the material.

From germline, CDR1 is SEHNR and CDR2 FQNEAQ (reference sequence). The ends lost 8 bases at V and 0 bases at J; junction bases unmatched: 10. This CDR3 contains 16 residues. The sequence was collected from a human donor in a cohort sampled during active COVID-19. Sequencing input: peripheral blood. The chain has TRBV7-9 and TRBJ1-1; TRBD1 matches 9 bases. CDR3 in amino acids: CASFVPGQGVNTEAFF. CDR3 in DNA: TGTGCCAGCTTCGTCCCGGGACAGGGAGTGAACACTGAAGCTTTCTTT.